This entry concerns a single T cell receptor beta chain. Its target is unknown. The data were taken from a study of shared clonotypes between healthy human individuals. At the level of the study: Three plates were used per donor for CD4 naive, three for CD4 memory, two for CD8 naive and one for CD8 memory.

How the authors handled the data: ImmunoSEQ only sent back junction sequences with no quality scores, so filtering was done differently. The repertoire was sequenced with immunoSEQ multiplex PCR; TCRdb's copy has only in-frame clones and lacks some. V, J and clone size are those of that table, while D and trimming were read from the DNA. The sample consists of more than 1,200,000 clones, approximately 98.5% of them appearing once. Findings and caveats of the study: Across subsets, estimated richness was generally greater for naive than for memory populations. Represented genetic and exposure-history diversity was restricted by having few donors.

V shed 5 bases and J 0 bases; nucleotides not matched to a gene: 4. Germline CDR1 and CDR2: SGHTA and FQGTGA. This CDR3 is 16 amino acids long. The genes are TRBV7-3 and TRBJ2-3, with 11 bases fitting TRBD2. What was sequenced was naive CD4+ T cells sorted from blood. Sample subset: CD45RA+ positively selected. This TCR was sampled from a man aged 30 to 45 in good health. The CDR3 sequence: CASSPGLAESTDTQYF. The CDR3 bases are TGTGCCAGCAGCCCGGGACTAGCGGAAAGCACAGATACGCAGTATTTT.